Below are 11 T cell receptor beta chains sequenced from a single sample in a study of blood T cell repertoires in COVID-19 (dated by TCRdb to 2019 to 2021). The library came from the immunoSEQ multiplex PCR assay. The source is immuneACCESS, and TCRdb retained only in-frame sequences with V and J called. Part of the clones is not carried over; for the studies checked, unresolved V genes explain less than half of this, and the remainder is unexplained. The sample table contains about 150,000 clones; only one count was recorded for just over 85% of them. Under 4.5% of the sample is held by the ten biggest clonotypes. Sequencing was carried out using PBMCs or T cells enriched from blood (not recorded which). Receptor source: a man aged 50-60 years who had recovered from COVID-19.

The rearrangement uses TRBV4-3 and TRBJ1-5; D might be TRBD1 (6 bases). This CDR3 region has 14 residues. Deletions cut 1 base from V and 5 bases from J, with 9 bases between. Germline CDR1 is LGHNA and CDR2 is YSLEER. CDR3 bases: TGCGCCAGCAGCCAAGCTCAGGGGTATCAGCCCCAGCATTTT. Translated: CASSQAQGYQPQHF.

The rearrangement joins TRBV7-2 to TRBJ1-1; 9 nucleotides line up with TRBD1. The germline V gene has CDR1 SGHTA and CDR2 FQGNSA. The CDR3 runs to 13 residues. Germline trimming cut 7 bases from V and 2 bases from J; bases unmatched to any gene: 2. Here the CDR3 DNA reads TGTGCCAGCACGGGACAGGGAAACACTGAAGCTTTCTTT. Translation: CASTGQGNTEAFF.

The CDR3: CSASDRAGGQPQHF. CDR3 coding DNA: TGCAGTGCTAGTGACAGGGCGGGAGGTCAGCCCCAGCATTTT. The rearrangement uses TRBV20-1 and TRBJ1-5, with 7 bases identical to TRBD1. The CDR3 is 14 residues long. Germline CDR1 and CDR2: DFQATT and SNEGSKA (reference sequence). After removal of 3 bases from V and 6 bases from J, the junction contained 8 bases not matched to a gene.

The rearrangement joins TRBV9 to TRBJ1-4, with D perhaps TRBD1 (6 bases). This CDR3 is 14 amino acids long. Germline lookup yields CDR1 SGDLS and CDR2 YYNGEE. Trimming cost V 2 bases and J 8 bases, with 13 bases left between them. The CDR3 coding sequence is TGTGCCAGCAGCGTGGACAGAGGAGGAGAAAAACTGTTTTTT. The encoded protein is CASSVDRGGEKLFF.

The chain has TRBV29-1 and TRBJ2-7; 10 nucleotides agree with TRBD1. Germline V gene data show CDR1 as SQVTM and CDR2 as ANQGSEA. The V segment lost 5 bases and the J segment 6 bases; nucleotides outside the gene matches: 4. The CDR3 has 12 amino acids. The CDR3 here is CSVTGTGVEQYF. The CDR3 DNA sequence: TGCAGCGTTACCGGGACAGGGGTCGAGCAGTACTTC.

This chain uses TRBV5-1 with TRBJ2-4, with TRBD1 matching over 8 bases. The V and J ends lost 4 bases and 4 bases, in that order; junction bases with no gene match: 7. Germline V lookup: CDR1 SGHRS, CDR2 YFSETQ. The CDR3 runs to 15 residues. The CDR3 DNA follows: TGCGCCAGCAGCGAGCCGGGACAGGAAAAAAACATTCAGTACTTC. Protein sequence: CASSEPGQEKNIQYF.

The CDR3 nucleotides read TGCGCCAGCAGCTTAAATCCCTCGGGACAGGCGGGATCTAACTATGGCTACACCTTC. Protein product: CASSLNPSGQAGSNYGYTF. This chain connects TRBV5-1 to TRBJ1-2, with TRBD1 matching 8 bases. The CDR3 runs 19 residues. V was pared by 2 bases and J by 0 bases, with 15 bases of the junction left unmatched. In germline, CDR1 is SGHRS, CDR2 YFSETQ.

This chain connects TRBV7-3 to TRBJ1-3, with 9 bases aligning to TRBD1. This CDR3 has 15 residues. The J segment lost 8 bases and the V segment lost 2 bases, leaving 7 bases of the junction unmatched. Per germline, CDR1 SGHTA and CDR2 FQGTGA. This CDR3 is CASSLQAGQGYTIYF. The CDR3 nucleotides are TGTGCCAGCAGCTTACAAGCGGGACAGGGATACACCATATATTTT.

V usage is TRBV7-9 and J usage is TRBJ2-7; a possible D gene is TRBD1 (5 bases). The ends were cut back, 4 bases at V and 3 bases at J, with 19 bases in the middle. In germline, CDR1 is SEHNR, CDR2 FQNEAQ (reference sequence). The CDR3 is 16 amino acids. The CDR3 DNA reads as TGTGCCAGCAGCTCCCTTGACTCAGGGCCCCTCTACGAGCAGTACTTC. It translates to CASSSLDSGPLYEQYF.

V is TRBV27 and J is TRBJ2-5, with 11 bases matching TRBD2. This CDR3 comprises 17 residues. CDR1 is MNHEY, CDR2 SMNVEV, per germline (reference sequence). Trimming removed 5 bases from V and 6 bases from J; junction bases left unmatched: 14. The CDR3 is CASSPWLAGGAPKTQYF. The CDR3 coding sequence is TGTGCCAGCAGTCCCTGGCTAGCGGGGGGCGCCCCTAAGACCCAGTACTTC.

The genes are TRBV6-5 and TRBJ1-4; D might be TRBD1 (5 bases). The V end was cut by 2 bases, the J end by 12 bases, with 13 bases between. Germline loops: CDR1 MNHEY, CDR2 SVGAGI. The CDR3 sequence is 13 residues long. The CDR3 loop is CASSYGSPGELFF. The CDR3, as DNA: TGTGCCAGCAGTTACGGCAGCCCGGGGGAACTGTTTTTT.